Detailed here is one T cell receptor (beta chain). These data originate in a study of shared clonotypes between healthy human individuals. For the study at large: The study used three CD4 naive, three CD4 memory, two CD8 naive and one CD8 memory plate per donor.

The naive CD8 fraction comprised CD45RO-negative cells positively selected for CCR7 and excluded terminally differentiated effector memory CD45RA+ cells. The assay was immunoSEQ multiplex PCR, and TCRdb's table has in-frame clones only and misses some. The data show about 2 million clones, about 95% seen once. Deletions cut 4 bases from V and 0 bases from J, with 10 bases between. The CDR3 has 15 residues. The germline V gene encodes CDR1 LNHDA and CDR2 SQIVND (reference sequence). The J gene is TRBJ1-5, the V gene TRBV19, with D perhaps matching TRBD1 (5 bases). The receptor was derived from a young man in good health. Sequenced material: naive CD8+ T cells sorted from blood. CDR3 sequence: CASSTGHYSNQPQHF. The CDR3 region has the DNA TGTGCCAGTAGTACTGGACATTATAGCAATCAGCCCCAGCATTTT.